The clone carrying this T cell receptor beta chain was observed at least ten times. No antigen is known for it. These data are taken from a study of spatial heterogeneity in lung cancer. Study-level background: Strong correlation was found between tumor-region TCR transcript counts and a T cell module score from matched bulk RNA-seq.

TCRdb analysed the 5' RACE reads with MiXCR anew, one entry per CDR3 protein. This table has approximately 9,500 distinct CDR3 sequences, 9.5% to 15% appearing once. The CDR3 is 19 amino acids. Germline CDR1 MNHNY, CDR2 SVGAGI (reference sequence). Trimming took 0 bases from V and 1 from J; bases not matched to a gene: 9. Time point here: sample taken at primary tumor resection. No cell sorting; template was whole RNA from tumor, lung tissue or PBMC. Study observations and caveats: How many expanded intratumoral alpha and beta TCRs were present tracked the tumor mutation count, which was a count of nonsynonymous mutations. Of tumor T cells, an estimated coverage of about 7.7% was reached for alpha chains and roughly 13% for beta chains.

The input for sequencing was lung tumor tissue, taken at surgery. This rearrangement joins TRBV6-6 to TRBJ2-1, with 10 nucleotides matching TRBD2. This receptor was taken from a male donor with early-stage non-small cell lung cancer. Written as DNA, the CDR3 is TGTGCCAGCAGTTACTCCGGGACTAGCGCCCATCTGTCCTACAATGAGCAGTTCTTC. It specifies CASSYSGTSAHLSYNEQFF.